These 30 T cell receptor beta chains were sequenced from one sample in a study of OX40 agonist ivuxolimab in advanced cancers. The protocol was immunoSEQ multiplex PCR, while the TCRdb copy is restricted to in-frame clones and leaves out a portion. The sample lists 81,000 or so clones, about 90% occurring once. This sample comprised CD4+ or CD8+ T cells sorted from blood, obtained in a trial of the OX40 agonist ivuxolimab. Receptors originate from an adult with an advanced solid tumor such as melanoma, head and neck, liver or kidney cancer.

To note about this clone: Other DNA sequences from this sample encode an identical CDR3 as well. The chain is built from TRBV30 and TRBJ1-1; no clear D gene. This CDR3 region has 13 residues. Per the germline V gene, CDR1 is GTSNPN and CDR2 is SVGIG (reference sequence). V lost 0 bases and J lost 0, with 5 bases in between. CDR3 bases: TGTGCCTGGAGTGTGGCCGTGAACACTGAAGCTTTCTTT. Translating it yields CAWSVAVNTEAFF.

The V and J genes are TRBV11-2 and TRBJ2-1, with D possibly being TRBD2 (5 bases). The germline V gene has CDR1 SGHAT and CDR2 FQNNGV. The CDR3 runs 15 residues. The V and J ends lost 0 bases and 3 bases respectively, with 9 bases between them. CDR3 sequence: CASSLDPSSYNEQFF. The CDR3 nucleotides read TGTGCCAGCAGCTTAGATCCTAGCAGCTACAATGAGCAGTTCTTC.

This chain uses TRBV9 with TRBJ2-1, with 13 nucleotides matching TRBD2. The germline gives CDR1 SGDLS, CDR2 YYNGEE. The V segment lost 3 bases and the J segment 8 bases; nucleotides outside the gene matches: 8. The CDR3 sequence is 16 residues long. DNA of the CDR3: TGTGCCAGCAGCGATGGACTAGCGGGAGTTGGTGATGAGCAGTTCTTC. Protein sequence: CASSDGLAGVGDEQFF.

The chain links TRBV5-4 to TRBJ1-2; D perhaps matches TRBD1 (5 bases). CDR1 and CDR2 from the germline V gene are SGHNT and YYREEE (reference sequence). Trimming cost V 7 bases and J 7 bases, with 11 bases left between them. The CDR3 runs to 11 residues. The DNA of the CDR3 is TGTGCCAGCTTGGGGACCGGTGGCTACACCTTC. Translation: CASLGTGGYTF.

The J gene is TRBJ1-5, the V gene TRBV6-6, with D unresolved. Germline V lookup: CDR1 MNHNY, CDR2 SVGAGI (reference sequence). The CDR3 loop spans 11 amino acids. Trimming took 6 bases from V and 5 from J, leaving 5 bases between them. CDR3 sequence reads: CASRNHQPQHF. CDR3 DNA sequence: TGTGCCAGCAGAAATCATCAGCCCCAGCATTTT.

The chain couples TRBV28 to TRBJ1-3, with 9 positions matching TRBD1. The V and J ends lost 5 bases and 4 bases, in that order; junction bases with no gene match: 6. The CDR3 extends over 15 amino acids. Germline values: CDR1 MDHEN, CDR2 SYDVKM. The chain's CDR3 is CASSGQGTGGNTIYF. CDR3 DNA: TGTGCCAGCAGTGGACAGGGGACAGGGGGAAACACCATATATTTT.

The rearrangement links TRBV30 to TRBJ2-3; D remains ambiguous. V lost 0 bases and J lost 6, with 10 bases in between. Looked up from germline, CDR1 is GTSNPN and CDR2 is SVGIG (reference sequence). The CDR3 has 13 amino acids. The CDR3 is CAWSVARGDTQYF. For the CDR3, the DNA is TGTGCCTGGAGTGTGGCCCGTGGGGATACGCAGTATTTT.

The genes are TRBV16 and TRBJ2-7; tentatively, D is TRBD1 (7 bases). The CDR3 has 14 amino acids. The germline V gene encodes CDR1 KGHSY and CDR2 FQNENV. Trimming pared 4 bases from V and 3 bases from J, leaving 13 bases between. CDR3 sequence: CASSRRDRYYEQYV. DNA for the CDR3: TGTGCCAGCAGCCGGCGGGACAGATACTACGAGCAGTACGTC.

This clone was seen a single time. The chain joins TRBV28 to TRBJ1-5; D is possibly TRBD1 (5 bases). Germline loops: CDR1 MDHEN, CDR2 SYDVKM. Trimming removed 5 bases from V and 6 bases from J, with 14 bases in between. CDR3 length equals 14 residues. CDR3 nucleotides: TGTGCCAGCAGTCCCGCAGGGTTGGGTCAGCCCCAGCATTTT. Translated: CASSPAGLGQPQHF.

The chain is built from TRBV5-1 and TRBJ1-1; 10 positions agree with TRBD1. V lost 4 bases, J lost 5 bases, and 5 bases stayed unmatched. The germline gives CDR1 SGHRS, CDR2 YFSETQ. CDR3 size: 14 residues. The CDR3 DNA follows: TGCGCCAGCAGCGGCGGACAGGGGGGGACTGAAGCTTTCTTT. This encodes CASSGGQGGTEAFF.

The chain is built from TRBV14 and TRBJ1-2, with D hard to call. Trimming left V 1 base short and J 4 bases short, with 10 bases between. This CDR3 comprises 14 residues. CDR1 is SGHDN and CDR2 is FVKESK in the germline V gene. For the CDR3, the DNA is TGTGCCAGCAGCCAAGTAGGGCAGATCTATGGCTACACCTTC. Its protein is CASSQVGQIYGYTF.

The gene calls are TRBV28 and TRBJ2-7; possibly TRBD1 for D (7 bases). This CDR3 comprises 15 residues. The germline gives CDR1 MDHEN, CDR2 SYDVKM. V was pared by 6 bases and J by 5 bases, with 20 bases between. CDR3 residues: CASSAQGGRVDEQYF. The CDR3 DNA reads as TGTGCCAGCAGCGCGCAGGGGGGTAGGGTGGACGAGCAGTACTTC.

This chain links TRBV2 with TRBJ2-1, with D uncertain. The CDR3 contains 16 residues. V lost 7 bases to trimming and J lost 0 bases, with 16 bases between them. Germline CDR1 is SNHLY and CDR2 is FYNNEI. As DNA, the CDR3 is TGTGCCAGCACTGATTCGGCGCCGAGCTCCTACAATGAGCAGTTCTTC. Translation gives CASTDSAPSSYNEQFF.

This chain joins TRBV6-1 and TRBJ1-1; D not resolved. The CDR3 spans 14 residues. Germline V gene data show CDR1 as MNHNS and CDR2 as SASEGT. Trimming left V 7 bases short and J 2 bases short, with 14 bases between. CDR3 residues: CASTLTGLNTEAFF. The CDR3 DNA reads TGTGCCAGCACCCTGACCGGCCTTAACACTGAAGCTTTCTTT.

The chain couples TRBV10-2 to TRBJ1-2; 8 bases are a match to TRBD1. The V segment lost 6 bases and the J segment 4 bases; nucleotides outside the gene matches: 7. Germline CDR1 is WSHSY and CDR2 is SAAADI. This CDR3 is 14 amino acids long. The CDR3, as DNA: TGCGCCAGCAGGGAAACAGGGGGGAGCTATGGCTACACCTTC. Protein product: CASRETGGSYGYTF.

The CDR3 DNA reads TGTGCCAGCAGTTACCACCCAGGCTCTGGAAACACCATATATTTT. Translated: CASSYHPGSGNTIYF. The chain couples TRBV6-5 to TRBJ1-3, with D unresolved. Germline CDR1 MNHEY, CDR2 SVGAGI. CDR3 size: 15 residues. The V gene lost 2 bases and the J gene lost 0 bases, with 8 bases spanning the gap.

The count of this clone is one. The J gene is TRBJ1-2, the V gene TRBV5-1; unclear D gene. The CDR3 length is 13 residues. Germline V gives CDR1 SGHRS, CDR2 YFSETQ. Trimming took 0 bases from V and 2 from J, leaving 5 bases between them. CDR3 in amino acids: CASSLDQNYGYTF. DNA of the CDR3: TGCGCCAGCAGCTTGGACCAGAACTATGGCTACACCTTC.

The rearrangement links TRBV2 to TRBJ1-1; D unclear. The CDR3 spans 13 residues. Trimming took 11 bases from V and 2 from J, leaving 15 bases between them. The germline V gene encodes CDR1 SNHLY and CDR2 FYNNEI. The CDR3 region has the DNA TGTGCCTCAGACCCGGGGTTAAACACTGAAGCTTTCTTT. Encoded protein: CASDPGLNTEAFF. Full variable domain (remainder filled in from reference TRBV2 and TRBJ1-1): EPEVTQTPSHQVTQMGQEVILRCVPISNHLYFYWYRQILGQKVEFLVSFYNNEISEKSEIFDDQFSVERPDGSNFTLKIRSTKLEDSAMYFCASDPGLNTEAFFGQGTRLTVV.

This sequence joins TRBV4-3 and TRBJ1-3; unclear D gene. V was shortened by 1 base and J by 4 bases, with 8 bases between the two germline ends. This CDR3 spans 14 amino acids. CDR1 and CDR2 from the germline V gene are LGHNA and YSLEER. CDR3 nucleotides: TGCGCCAGCAGCCAAGTTGGACTAGGAAACACCATATATTTT. Translated, it gives CASSQVGLGNTIYF.

V usage is TRBV6-5 and J usage is TRBJ2-7; D unclear. CDR3 length equals 13 residues. Deletions cut 0 bases from V and 7 bases from J, with 10 bases between. Germline V CDR1 and CDR2: MNHEY, SVGAGI. CDR3 sequence: CASSYSLTYEQYF. CDR3 DNA: TGTGCCAGCAGTTACTCTCTAACGTATGAGCAGTACTTC.

This chain joins TRBV4-3 and TRBJ2-7; 11 nucleotides line up with TRBD1. The CDR3 is 14 residues long. The ends lost 4 bases at V and 3 bases at J; junction bases unmatched: 2. Germline V gene sequence: CDR1 LGHNA, CDR2 YSLEER. CDR3 nucleotides: TGCGCCAGCAGCCCCGGGACAGGGGGCTACGAGCAGTACTTC. Translated: CASSPGTGGYEQYF.

The gene calls are TRBV5-1 and TRBJ1-6; maybe TRBD1 (5 bases). V lost 3 bases and J 8 bases, leaving 21 bases between the germline ends. The V gene's germline CDR1 is SGHRS and CDR2 YFSETQ. The CDR3 contains 17 residues. In DNA form, the CDR3 reads TGCGCCAGCAGCTCTAAATCTCGAGGGGCTACGGATTCACCCCTCCACTTT. Amino acid sequence: CASSSKSRGATDSPLHF.

The CDR3 loop reads CASSYDLAGGDEQFF. CDR3 bases: TGTGCCAGCAGTTACGACCTAGCGGGGGGGGATGAGCAGTTCTTC. This chain connects TRBV6-5 to TRBJ2-1, with 12 bases matching TRBD2. Germline CDR1 is MNHEY and CDR2 is SVGAGI. The CDR3 runs 15 residues. The V segment lost 2 bases and the J segment 8 bases; nucleotides outside the gene matches: 4.

The CDR3 DNA is TGTGCCAGCAGCGTAGAAACCTGGCCTAATGAAAAACTGTTTTTT. Its translation: CASSVETWPNEKLFF. The chain uses TRBV9 and TRBJ1-4; no reliable D call. V lost 0 bases to trimming and J lost 3 bases, with 9 bases between them. Germline CDR1 and CDR2: SGDLS and YYNGEE. The CDR3 totals 15 residues.

The chain has TRBV6-5 and TRBJ1-2; D unresolved. The CDR3 runs to 12 residues. Germline loops: CDR1 MNHEY, CDR2 SVGAGI. V lost 6 bases, J lost 8 bases, and 13 bases lay in between. DNA for the CDR3: TGTGCCAGCAGCTCCGGTGGCCCCGGCTACACCTTC. It specifies CASSSGGPGYTF.

V and J are TRBV2 and TRBJ2-7, with TRBD1 matching over 7 bases. CDR3 length equals 13 residues. V was pared by 9 bases and J by 2 bases, with 7 bases of the junction left unmatched. Germline values: CDR1 SNHLY, CDR2 FYNNEI. The CDR3, as DNA: TGTGCCAGTTACCGGGACAGTACCTACGAGCAGTACTTC. Encoded protein: CASYRDSTYEQYF.

The rearrangement uses TRBV30 and TRBJ2-1, with D possibly being TRBD1 (5 bases). Germline V gene data show CDR1 as GTSNPN and CDR2 as SVGIG (reference sequence). The CDR3 extends over 13 amino acids. Trimming took 0 bases from V and 8 from J, leaving 11 bases between them. CDR3 sequence: CAWSVLVGDEQFF. The CDR3 nucleotides are TGTGCCTGGAGTGTATTGGTAGGGGATGAGCAGTTCTTC.

The chain employs TRBV30 and TRBJ2-2; D is possibly TRBD1 (5 bases). Per germline, CDR1 GTSNPN and CDR2 SVGIG (reference sequence). The CDR3 length is 13 residues. Trimming took 6 bases from V and 0 from J, leaving 8 bases between them. The CDR3 DNA follows: TGTGCCTGCTGGACACCGAACACCGGGGAGCTGTTTTTT. Its protein is CACWTPNTGELFF.

The chain has TRBV27 and TRBJ2-4; D not certain. V was trimmed by 5 bases and J by 7 bases, leaving 21 bases between them. Germline V gene data show CDR1 as MNHEY and CDR2 as SMNVEV (reference sequence). The CDR3 has 16 residues. CDR3 sequence reads: CASSPHTAPSRNIQYF. The CDR3 coding sequence is TGTGCCAGCAGTCCCCATACAGCCCCGTCCCGGAACATTCAGTACTTC.

The chain is built from TRBV10-3 and TRBJ2-1; the match to TRBD2 covers 11 bases. CDR1 and CDR2 from the germline V gene are ENHRY and SYGVKD. V dropped 3 bases and J dropped 4; count of bases not matched to a gene: 8. The CDR3 covers 17 residues. The CDR3, as DNA: TGTGCCATCAGTGACGGTCGGACTAGCGGGCTTTACAATGAGCAGTTCTTC. Its translation: CAISDGRTSGLYNEQFF.